Sequencing of this TCR beta chain was carried out in a study of T-cell memory formation after mild COVID-19. There are a few counts of this clonotype. Germline lookup yields CDR1 SGHRS and CDR2 YFSETQ. This CDR3 contains 14 residues. V was pared by 4 bases and J by 5 bases, with 15 bases between. TCRdb recomputed calls from the 5' RACE reads with MiXCR, one row per CDR3 protein. The data contain some 300,000 distinct CDR3 sequences, 19% of them singletons. The sequenced sample consisted of PBMCs or a T cell subset sorted from them (not recorded which). The TCR was taken from a man aged 18 to 35 who had mild COVID-19 (a few samples of this study predate the infection). Cell type and time point are not known. The genes are TRBV5-1 and TRBJ2-5; D possibly corresponds to TRBD2 (5 bases). The CDR3 spells CASSHPLLGETQYF. CDR3 nucleotide sequence: TGCGCCAGCAGCCACCCCCTACTAGGGGAGACCCAGTACTTC.